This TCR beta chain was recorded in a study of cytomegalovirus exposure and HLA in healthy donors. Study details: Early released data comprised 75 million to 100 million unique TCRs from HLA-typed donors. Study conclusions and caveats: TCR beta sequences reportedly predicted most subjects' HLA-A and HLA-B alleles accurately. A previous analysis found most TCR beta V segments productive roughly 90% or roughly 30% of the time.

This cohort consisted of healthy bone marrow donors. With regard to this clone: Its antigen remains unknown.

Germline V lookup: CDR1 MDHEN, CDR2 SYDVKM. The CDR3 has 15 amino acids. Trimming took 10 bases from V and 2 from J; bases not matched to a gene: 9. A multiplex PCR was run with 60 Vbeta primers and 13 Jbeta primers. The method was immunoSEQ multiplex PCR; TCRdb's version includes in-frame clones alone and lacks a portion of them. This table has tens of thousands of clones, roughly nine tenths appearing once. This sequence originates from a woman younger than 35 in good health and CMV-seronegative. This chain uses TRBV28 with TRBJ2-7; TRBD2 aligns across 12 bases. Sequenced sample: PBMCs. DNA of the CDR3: TGTGCCACCAAGTCCCTAGCGGGAGGGCCCTACGAGCAGTACTTC. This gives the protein CATKSLAGGPYEQYF. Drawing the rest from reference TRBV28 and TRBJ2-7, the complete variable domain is DVKVTQSSRYLVKRTGEKVFLECVQDMDHENMFWYRQDPGLGLRLIYFSYDVKMKEKGDIPEGYSVSREKKERFSLILESASTNQTSMYLCATKSLAGGPYEQYFGPGTRLTVT.